Listed here are 8 T cell receptor beta chains from one sample, sequenced in a study of OX40 agonist ivuxolimab in advanced cancers. Some clones are missing from TCRdb's copy, which holds only in-frame ones; the method was immunoSEQ multiplex PCR. The profile shows more than 75,000 clones, 84% of them singletons. The sample here was CD4+ or CD8+ T cells sorted from blood, taken in a trial of the OX40 agonist ivuxolimab. Every receptor here comes from an adult with an advanced solid tumor such as melanoma, head and neck, liver or kidney cancer.

This CDR3 reads CASSGTGQTGNTIYF. CDR3 bases: TGTGCCAGTAGTGGGACGGGACAGACTGGAAACACCATATATTTT. This chain links TRBV19 with TRBJ1-3; 7 nucleotides agree with TRBD1. The germline CDR1 and CDR2 sequences are LNHDA and SQIVND (reference sequence). J gave up 2 bases and V 5 bases, and 6 bases lay outside the gene matches. There are 15 residues in the CDR3. Using reference TRBV19 and TRBJ1-3 for the parts outside the CDR3, the full variable domain is DGGITQSPKYLFRKEGQNVTLSCEQNLNHDAMYWYRQDPGQGLRLIYYSQIVNDFQKGDIAEGYSVSREKKESFPLTVTSAQKNPTAFYLCASSGTGQTGNTIYFGEGSWLTVV.

Concerning this clone: One end of the junction varies from germline; a read error may be responsible. This chain connects TRBV6-5 to TRBJ1-2; 11 nucleotides match TRBD1. This CDR3 is 14 amino acids long. In germline, CDR1 is MNHEY, CDR2 SVGAGI. Here the CDR3 DNA reads TGTGCCATCAGTGCGGACAGGGGGCAGGATGGCTACACCTTC. Residues: CAISADRGQDGYTF.

The rearrangement uses TRBV6-1 and TRBJ2-5, with 7 bases lining up with TRBD2. CDR3 size: 15 residues. Germline CDR1 MNHNS, CDR2 SASEGT. The V segment lost 4 bases and the J segment 3 bases; nucleotides outside the gene matches: 8. The CDR3 nucleotides are TGTGCCAGCAGTGTTGGGAGGGTAAGGAAAGAGACCCAGTACTTC. It is translated as CASSVGRVRKETQYF.

The V gene is TRBV28, the J gene TRBJ1-3; D remains ambiguous. V lost 3 bases and J 0 bases, leaving 9 bases between the germline ends. The V gene's germline CDR1 is MDHEN and CDR2 SYDVKM. This CDR3 has 15 residues. The DNA of the CDR3 is TGTGCCAGCAGTTTCTTACCGCTCTCTGGAAACACCATATATTTT. Translation: CASSFLPLSGNTIYF.

V gene TRBV7-8 combines with J gene TRBJ2-7; TRBD1 might be the D (5 bases). The germline CDR1 and CDR2 sequences are SGHVS and FQNEAQ. V lost 2 bases, J lost 0 bases, and 14 bases lay in between. The CDR3 totals 16 residues. The CDR3 region has the DNA TGTGCCAGCAGCTTACTAGGGGCTCAGAGCTCCTACGAGCAGTACGTC. Translating it yields CASSLLGAQSSYEQYV.

The chain couples TRBV7-7 to TRBJ2-5, with 11 nucleotides matching TRBD2. V was pared by 1 base and J by 3 bases, with 4 bases of the junction left unmatched. Germline CDR1 reads SSHAT; CDR2 reads FNYEAQ (reference sequence). CDR3 length: 16 amino acids. The CDR3 here is CASSLGVAGGEETQYF. The CDR3 DNA sequence: TGTGCCAGCAGCTTAGGGGTAGCGGGGGGGGAAGAGACCCAGTACTTC.

V gene TRBV28 combines with J gene TRBJ2-7; weak D call: TRBD2 (6 bases). The CDR3 totals 18 residues. Trimming took off 11 bases at V and 1 base at J, with 30 bases between the two ends. Germline loops: CDR1 MDHEN, CDR2 SYDVKM. The CDR3: CAAGGSGDSPYSSYEQYF. CDR3 coding DNA: TGTGCCGCAGGAGGTTCGGGAGACAGTCCTTATTCATCCTACGAGCAGTACTTC.

The chain carries TRBV5-6 and TRBJ2-7; D possibly uses TRBD1 or TRBD2 (5 bases each). The CDR3 runs to 16 residues. In germline, CDR1 is SGHDT, CDR2 YYEEEE. Trimming left V 3 bases short and J 2 bases short, with 18 bases between. The CDR3 is CASSSLLRGPPYEQYF. CDR3 DNA sequence: TGTGCCAGCAGCTCTCTGTTGAGGGGCCCTCCCTACGAGCAGTACTTC.